What follows are 13 T cell receptor beta chains derived from one specimen sequenced in a study of glioma-infiltrating T cells. Amplification of TCR alpha and beta CDR3 regions from RNA used iRepertoire nested multiplex PCR. One entry per CDR3 protein, called by TCRdb with MiXCR from the multiplex PCR reads. The repertoire has tens of thousands of distinct CDR3 sequences, approximately 39% of them found once; the top ten carry roughly two fifths. Sequencing was carried out using glioma tissue, nonneoplastic brain tissue, or PBMCs (not recorded which). These receptors all come from a human donor with low-grade glioma or glioblastoma, undergoing nonglioma brain surgery, or in good health (not recorded which).

Points on this clonotype: At one end the junction does not follow the germline gene, possibly because of a read error. This chain joins TRBV27 and TRBJ1-5, with unresolved D. CDR1 and CDR2 from the germline V gene are MNHEY and SMNVEV (reference sequence). The CDR3 covers 13 residues. The DNA of the CDR3 is TGTGCCAGCAGTTTAGCATCGGGCCAGACCCAGCATTTC. Protein product: CASSLASGQTQHF.

This clonotype appeared many times. This chain links TRBV11-2 with TRBJ2-1, with TRBD2 matching over 9 bases. V shed 0 bases and J 8 bases; nucleotides not matched to a gene: 8. Germline V gives CDR1 SGHAT, CDR2 FQNNGV. The CDR3 sequence is 16 residues long. CDR3 sequence reads: CASSLDGSGRGHEQFF. The CDR3 DNA follows: TGTGCCAGCAGCTTAGATGGTAGCGGGAGAGGACATGAGCAGTTCTTC.

The table lists this clonotype with many counts. This chain connects TRBV20-1 to TRBJ2-3; 9 positions match TRBD2. V lost 1 base, J lost 0 bases, and 14 bases stayed unmatched. CDR1 is DFQATT and CDR2 is SNEGSKA in the germline V gene (reference sequence). This CDR3 contains 19 residues. CDR3 amino acids: CSARAQRGVPGASTDTQYF. The CDR3 coding sequence is TGCAGTGCTAGAGCACAGCGGGGGGTCCCCGGGGCTAGCACAGATACGCAGTATTTT.

This clonotype came up many times. The chain links TRBV7-3 to TRBJ1-1; no definite D call. Per the germline V gene, CDR1 is SGHTA and CDR2 is FQGTGA. Deletions cut 6 bases from V and 6 bases from J, with 17 bases between. The CDR3 is 14 amino acids. DNA of the CDR3: TGTGCCAGCAGACCAACCTCACAAAGCGCTGAAGCTTTCTTT. This codes for CASRPTSQSAEAFF.

This clonotype was counted at least ten times. The chain couples TRBV11-3 to TRBJ2-1; TRBD1 agrees at 8 bases. The germline V gene encodes CDR1 SGHNT and CDR2 YENEEA. This CDR3 contains 15 residues. The ends lost 1 base at V and 8 bases at J; junction bases unmatched: 7. CDR3 protein: CASSLARTGFDEQFF. The DNA of the CDR3 is TGTGCCAGCAGCTTAGCCCGGACAGGGTTTGATGAGCAGTTCTTC.

In this sample, this clonotype turned up a few times. The V call is TRBV29-1, the J call TRBJ2-7, with 8 bases matching TRBD2. The CDR3 is 16 amino acids. V was pared by 3 bases and J by 3 bases, with 13 bases of the junction left unmatched. The V gene's germline CDR1 is SQVTM and CDR2 ANQGSEA. This CDR3 is CSVESSGATSVYEQYF. CDR3 in DNA: TGCAGCGTTGAGAGTAGCGGGGCGACTAGTGTCTACGAGCAGTACTTC.

This clonotype appeared a single time. The chain links TRBV25-1 to TRBJ1-1; TRBD1 matches 7 bases. The CDR3 loop spans 12 amino acids. J gave up 1 base and V 8 bases, and 1 base lay outside the gene matches. CDR1 is MGHDK, CDR2 SYGVNS, per germline. Here the CDR3 reads CASGTENTEAFF. The DNA of the CDR3 is TGTGCCAGCGGGACAGAGAACACTGAAGCTTTCTTT.

In this sample, this clonotype turned up a few times. This chain links TRBV11-3 with TRBJ1-5; no clear D gene. V was cut by 3 bases and J by 6 bases, with 9 bases left in between. Germline V gives CDR1 SGHNT, CDR2 YENEEA. The CDR3 has 13 amino acids. The chain's CDR3 is CASSLGGAQPQHF. CDR3 coding DNA: TGTGCCAGCAGCTTGGGAGGTGCTCAGCCCCAGCATTTT.

Many counts were recorded for this clonotype. The rearrangement joins TRBV3-1 to TRBJ1-2; no firm D call. The V end was cut by 5 bases, the J end by 2 bases, with 6 bases between. CDR1 and CDR2 from the germline V gene are LGHDT and YNNKEL (reference sequence). This CDR3 has 12 residues. This CDR3 reads CASSTLNYGYTF. In DNA form, the CDR3 reads TGTGCCAGCAGCACTCTAAACTATGGCTACACCTTC.

A single count supports this clonotype. A read error may produce the germline difference seen at one junction end. The CDR3 DNA follows: TGCGCCAGCAGCTCGGGACTAGCACGAACGATCAGCTCCTACGATCAGTACTTC. Encoded protein: CASSSGLARTISSYDQYF. The chain employs TRBV5-1 and TRBJ2-7, with TRBD2 matching 9 bases. CDR3 length equals 18 residues. Germline loops: CDR1 SGHRS, CDR2 YFSETQ.

Comments on this clonotype: Being one base from a much bigger clone, this may be a read error. The chain has TRBV5-4 and TRBJ2-7; the match to TRBD1 covers 11 bases. The CDR3 covers 14 residues. Per the germline V gene, CDR1 is SGHNT and CDR2 is YYREEE (reference sequence). The CDR3 bases are TGTGCCAGCAGTCGGACAGGGGGCTTCTACAAGCAGTACTTC. Its translation: CASSRTGGFYKQYF.

Many counts were recorded for this clonotype. The V call is TRBV20-1, the J call TRBJ1-5, with 7 bases that match TRBD1. V trimming: 2 bases; J trimming: 1 base; junction bases outside the gene matches: 5. Germline V gene sequence: CDR1 DFQATT, CDR2 SNEGSKA (reference sequence). The CDR3 runs to 15 residues. The CDR3 bases are TGCAGTGCTAGAATTGGGACAGACAGCAATCAGCCCCAGCATTTT. Translating gives CSARIGTDSNQPQHF.

The rearrangement uses TRBV20-1 and TRBJ2-5; a weak D match, TRBD2 (5 bases). This CDR3 is built from 11 residues. Deletions cut 3 bases from V and 7 bases from J, with 9 bases between. Germline-derived CDR1 and CDR2 are DFQATT and SNEGSKA (reference sequence). CDR3 in DNA: TGCAGTGCTAGTGGTGAGGGGACCCAGTACTTC. It translates to CSASGEGTQYF.